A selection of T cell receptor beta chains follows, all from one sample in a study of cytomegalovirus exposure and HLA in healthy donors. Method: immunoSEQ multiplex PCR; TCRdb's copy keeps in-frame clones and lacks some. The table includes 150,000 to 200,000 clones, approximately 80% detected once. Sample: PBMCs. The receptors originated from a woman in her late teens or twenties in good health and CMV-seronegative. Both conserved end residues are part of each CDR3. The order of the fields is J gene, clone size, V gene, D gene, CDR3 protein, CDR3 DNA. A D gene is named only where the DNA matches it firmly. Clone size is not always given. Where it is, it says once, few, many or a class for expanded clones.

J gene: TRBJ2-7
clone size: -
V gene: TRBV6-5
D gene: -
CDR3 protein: CASSYSRGGEQYF
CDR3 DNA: TGTGCCAGCAGTTACTCCAGGGGCGGCGAGCAGTACTTC

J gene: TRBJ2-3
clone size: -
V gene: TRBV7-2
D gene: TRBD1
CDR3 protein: CASSLDRLIDTQYF
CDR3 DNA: TGTGCCAGCAGCTTGGACAGGCTTATAGATACGCAGTATTTT

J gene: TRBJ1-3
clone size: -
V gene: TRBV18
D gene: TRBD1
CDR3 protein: CASSQGQGNSGNTIYF
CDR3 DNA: TGTGCCAGCTCACAGGGACAGGGGAACTCTGGAAACACCATATATTTT

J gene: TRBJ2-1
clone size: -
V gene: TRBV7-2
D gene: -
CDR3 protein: CASSDRSGVNEQFF
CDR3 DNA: TGTGCCAGCTCAGACCGGTCGGGAGTAAATGAGCAGTTCTTC

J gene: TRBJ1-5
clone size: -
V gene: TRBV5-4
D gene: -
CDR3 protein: CASSWIGDSNQPQHF
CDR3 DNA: TGTGCCAGCAGCTGGATAGGAGATAGCAATCAGCCCCAGCATTTT

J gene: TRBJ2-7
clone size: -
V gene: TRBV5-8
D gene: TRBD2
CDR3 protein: CASSFGYSGLAGAEQYF
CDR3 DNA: TGTGCCAGCAGCTTTGGCTATTCGGGACTAGCGGGAGCTGAGCAGTACTTC

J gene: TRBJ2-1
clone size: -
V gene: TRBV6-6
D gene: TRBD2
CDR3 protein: CASSYSRESYNEQFF
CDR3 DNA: TGTGCCAGCAGTTACTCGCGGGAGAGCTACAATGAGCAGTTCTTC

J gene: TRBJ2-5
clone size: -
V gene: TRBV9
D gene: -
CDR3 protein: CASGLETQYF
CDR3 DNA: TGTGCCAGCGGACTTGAGACCCAGTACTTC

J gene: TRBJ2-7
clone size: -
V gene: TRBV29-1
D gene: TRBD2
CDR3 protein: CSATSGNSYEQYF
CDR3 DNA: TGCAGCGCCACTAGCGGGAACTCCTACGAGCAGTACTTC

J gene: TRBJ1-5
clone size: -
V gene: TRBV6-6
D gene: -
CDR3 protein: CASSYSFRGGQPQHF
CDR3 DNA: TGTGCCAGCAGTTACTCGTTTAGGGGCGGTCAGCCCCAGCATTTT

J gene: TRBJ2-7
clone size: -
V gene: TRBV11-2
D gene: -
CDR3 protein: CASSQSHGEQYF
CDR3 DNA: TGTGCCAGCAGCCAGTCTCACGGGGAGCAGTACTTC

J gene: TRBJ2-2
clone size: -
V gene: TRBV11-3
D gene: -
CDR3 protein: CASSLSGSSNTGELFF
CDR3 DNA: TGTGCCAGCAGCTTATCCGGGTCCTCGAACACCGGGGAGCTGTTTTTT

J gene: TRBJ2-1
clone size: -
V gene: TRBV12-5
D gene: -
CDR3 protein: CASGFRQIQRGEQFF
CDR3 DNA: TGTGCTAGTGGTTTCCGACAGATACAAAGGGGTGAGCAGTTCTTC

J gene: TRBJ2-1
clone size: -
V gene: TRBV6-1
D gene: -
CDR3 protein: CASSEALPGAPYNEQFF
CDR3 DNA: TGTGCCAGCAGTGAAGCGCTTCCAGGGGCTCCCTACAATGAGCAGTTCTTC

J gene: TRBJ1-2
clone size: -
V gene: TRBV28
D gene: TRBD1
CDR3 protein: CASSKDRDGYTF
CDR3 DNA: TGTGCCAGCAGCAAGGACAGGGATGGCTACACCTTC

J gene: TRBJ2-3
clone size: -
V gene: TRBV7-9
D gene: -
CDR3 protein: CASSSVDTQYF
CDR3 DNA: TGTGCCAGCAGTTCGGTGGATACGCAGTATTTT

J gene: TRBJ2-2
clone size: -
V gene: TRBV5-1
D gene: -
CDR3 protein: CASSLVFRGNTGELFF
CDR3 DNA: TGCGCCAGCAGCTTGGTATTTCGCGGGAACACCGGGGAGCTGTTTTTT

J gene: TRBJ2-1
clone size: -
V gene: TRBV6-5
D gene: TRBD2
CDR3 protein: CASSRTSGIYNEQFF
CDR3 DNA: TGTGCCAGCAGTCGGACTAGCGGGATCTACAATGAGCAGTTCTTC

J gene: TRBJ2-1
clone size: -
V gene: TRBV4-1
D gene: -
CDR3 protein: CASGLLSGWSNEQFF
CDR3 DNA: TGCGCCAGCGGCCTCCTCTCCGGTTGGAGTAATGAGCAGTTCTTC

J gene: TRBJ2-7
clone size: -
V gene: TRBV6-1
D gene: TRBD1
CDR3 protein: CASRGGTGGNEQYF
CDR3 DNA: TGTGCCAGCCGGGGGGGGACAGGGGGAAACGAGCAGTACTTC

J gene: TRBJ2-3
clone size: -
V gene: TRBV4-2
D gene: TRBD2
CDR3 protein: CATAWQREGDTQYF
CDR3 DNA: TGTGCCACAGCGTGGCAGCGGGAGGGAGATACGCAGTATTTT

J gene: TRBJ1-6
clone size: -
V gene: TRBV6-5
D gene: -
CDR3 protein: CASSYRWEAGSPLHF
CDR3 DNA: TGTGCCAGCAGTTACAGGTGGGAGGCAGGATCACCCCTCCACTTT

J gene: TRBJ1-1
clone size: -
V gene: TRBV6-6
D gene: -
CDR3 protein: CASSSPGTEAFF
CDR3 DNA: TGTGCCAGCAGTTCCCCAGGCACTGAAGCTTTCTTT

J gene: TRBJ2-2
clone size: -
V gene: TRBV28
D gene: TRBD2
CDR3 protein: CASRGVDTGELFF
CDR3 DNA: TGTGCCAGCCGGGGGGTAGACACCGGGGAGCTGTTTTTT

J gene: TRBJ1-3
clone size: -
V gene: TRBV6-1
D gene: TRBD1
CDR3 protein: CASSEPGQGNTIYF
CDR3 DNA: TGTGCCAGCAGTGAGCCGGGACAGGGAAACACCATATATTTT

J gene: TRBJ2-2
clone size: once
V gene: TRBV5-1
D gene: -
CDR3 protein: CASSLAVNTGELFF
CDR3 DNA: TGCGCCAGCAGCTTGGCCGTAAACACCGGGGAGCTGTTTTTT

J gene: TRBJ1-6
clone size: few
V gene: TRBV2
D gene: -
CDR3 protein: CASSEAGGRIYSPLHF
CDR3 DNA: TGTGCCAGCAGTGAAGCGGGGGGTCGGATTTATTCACCCCTCCACTTT

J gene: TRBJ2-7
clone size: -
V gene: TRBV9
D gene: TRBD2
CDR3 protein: CASSVEPGLSYEQYF
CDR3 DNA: TGTGCCAGCAGCGTAGAACCGGGACTATCATACGAGCAGTACTTC

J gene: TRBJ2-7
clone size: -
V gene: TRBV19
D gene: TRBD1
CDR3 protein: CASSLPRTGGHYEQYF
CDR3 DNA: TGTGCCAGTAGTTTGCCTCGGACAGGGGGCCACTACGAGCAGTACTTC

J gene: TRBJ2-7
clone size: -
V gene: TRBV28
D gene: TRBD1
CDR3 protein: CASTPGTGVYEQYF
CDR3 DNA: TGTGCCAGCACTCCGGGGACAGGGGTCTACGAGCAGTACTTC

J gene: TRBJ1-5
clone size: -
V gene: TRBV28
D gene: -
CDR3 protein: CASSLYNQPQHF
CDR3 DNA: TGTGCCAGCAGTTTGTATAATCAGCCCCAGCATTTT

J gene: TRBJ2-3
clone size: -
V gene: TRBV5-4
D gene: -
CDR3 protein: CASSSGSDTQYF
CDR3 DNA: TGTGCCAGCAGCTCGGGTTCAGATACGCAGTATTTT

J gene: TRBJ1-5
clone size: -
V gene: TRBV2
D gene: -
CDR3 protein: CASNPEWADNQPQHF
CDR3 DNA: TGTGCCAGCAACCCCGAGTGGGCTGACAATCAGCCCCAGCATTTT

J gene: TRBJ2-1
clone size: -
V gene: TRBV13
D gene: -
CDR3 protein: CASSSPYRAPSYNEQFF
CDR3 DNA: TGTGCCAGCAGCTCCCCTTACAGGGCGCCATCCTACAATGAGCAGTTCTTC

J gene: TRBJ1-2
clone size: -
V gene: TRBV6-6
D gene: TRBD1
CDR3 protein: CASSYSTGDGYYGYTF
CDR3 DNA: TGTGCCAGCAGTTACTCGACAGGGGACGGATACTATGGCTACACCTTC

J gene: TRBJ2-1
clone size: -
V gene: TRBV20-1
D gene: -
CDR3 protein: CSAPLYEQFF
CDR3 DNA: TGCAGTGCTCCACTCTATGAGCAGTTCTTC

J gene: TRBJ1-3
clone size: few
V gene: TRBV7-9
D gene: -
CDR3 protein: CASSSAAAGNTIYF
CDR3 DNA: TGTGCCAGCAGCTCGGCGGCCGCTGGAAACACCATATATTTT